This T cell receptor beta chain was identified during a study of blood T cell repertoires in COVID-19. CDR3 size: 13 residues. Per the germline V gene, CDR1 is LNHDA and CDR2 is SQIVND (reference sequence). Trimming cost V 0 bases and J 6 bases, with 6 bases left between them. As originally analysed: Amplifying reference gene primers gave estimates of nucleated cell counts. Method: immunoSEQ multiplex PCR; TCRdb's copy keeps in-frame clones and lacks some. The D gene and trimming were derived from the DNA, and the V and J assignments and clone size from that table. This table has under 400,000 clones, roughly 86% appearing once.

The chain carries TRBV19 and TRBJ2-1; D ambiguous. Sample: peripheral blood. This clonotype was obtained from a woman in her twenties or thirties with COVID-19, enrolled during active disease. The CDR3 loop is CASSIDSFNEQFF. CDR3 bases: TGTGCCAGTAGTATAGACTCGTTCAATGAGCAGTTCTTC.